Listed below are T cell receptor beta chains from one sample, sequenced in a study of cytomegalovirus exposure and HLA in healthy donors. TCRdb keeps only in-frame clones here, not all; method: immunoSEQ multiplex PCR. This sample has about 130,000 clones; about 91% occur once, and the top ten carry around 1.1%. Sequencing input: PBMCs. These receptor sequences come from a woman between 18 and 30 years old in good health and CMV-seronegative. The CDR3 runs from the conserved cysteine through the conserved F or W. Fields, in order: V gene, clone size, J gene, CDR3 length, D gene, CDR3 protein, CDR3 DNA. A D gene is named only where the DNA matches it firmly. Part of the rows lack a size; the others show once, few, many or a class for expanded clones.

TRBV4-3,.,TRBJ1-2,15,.,CASSQERSTDYGYTF,TGCGCCAGCAGCCAAGAGCGGTCGACAGATTATGGCTACACCTTC
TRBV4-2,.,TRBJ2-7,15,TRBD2,CASSHRTSGRDEQYF,TGTGCCAGCAGCCACCGGACTAGCGGGAGGGACGAGCAGTACTTC
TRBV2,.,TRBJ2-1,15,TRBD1,CASSRDSFSYNEQFF,TGTGCCAGCAGCCGGGACAGTTTCTCCTACAATGAGCAGTTCTTC
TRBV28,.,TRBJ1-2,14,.,CASSLGSIVYGYTF,TGTGCCAGCAGTTTAGGGAGTATAGTCTATGGCTACACCTTC
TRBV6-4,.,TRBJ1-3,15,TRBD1,CASRAHDRDGNTIYF,TGTGCCAGCAGAGCCCACGACAGGGATGGAAACACCATATATTTT
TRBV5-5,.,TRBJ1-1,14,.,CASSLGAGLTEAFF,TGTGCCAGCAGCTTGGGCGCAGGGTTGACTGAAGCTTTCTTT
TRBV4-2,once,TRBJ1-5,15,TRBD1,CASSPRQGIDQPQHF,TGTGCCAGCAGCCCCCGACAGGGGATTGATCAGCCCCAGCATTTT
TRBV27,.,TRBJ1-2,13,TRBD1,CASSPGQLYGYTF,TGTGCCAGCAGCCCGGGACAGCTCTATGGCTACACCTTC
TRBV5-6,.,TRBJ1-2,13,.,CASSLGQSYGYTF,TGTGCCAGCAGCTTGGGACAGTCCTATGGCTACACCTTC
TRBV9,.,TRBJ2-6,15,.,CASSTIRLGANVLTF,TGTGCCAGCAGCACCATCCGGTTAGGGGCCAACGTCCTGACTTTC
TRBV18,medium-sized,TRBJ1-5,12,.,CAETKGNQPQHF,TGTGCCGAAACAAAAGGCAATCAGCCCCAGCATTTT
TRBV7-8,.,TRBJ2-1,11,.,CASSPQGRQFF,TGTGCCAGCAGCCCACAGGGACGGCAGTTCTTC
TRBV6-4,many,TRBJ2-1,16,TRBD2,CASSDSSGGDYNEQFF,TGTGCCAGCAGTGACTCGAGCGGGGGGGACTACAATGAGCAGTTCTTC
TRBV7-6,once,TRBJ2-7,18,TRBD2,CASSLAAGGGFSSYEQYF,TGTGCCAGCAGCTTAGCGGCGGGAGGGGGTTTTAGCTCCTACGAGCAGTACTTC
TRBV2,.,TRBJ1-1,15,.,CASSEAGGMNTEAFF,TGTGCCAGCAGTGAAGCTGGGGGCATGAACACTGAAGCTTTCTTT
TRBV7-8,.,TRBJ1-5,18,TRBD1,CASSLRGKQGVGNQPQHF,TGTGCCAGCAGCCTACGGGGCAAGCAGGGGGTTGGGAATCAGCCCCAGCATTTT
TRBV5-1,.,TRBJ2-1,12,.,CASSLARSEQFF,TGCGCCAGCAGCTTGGCTCGTTCCGAGCAGTTCTTC
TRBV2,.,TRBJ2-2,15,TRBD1,CASRRQGERTGELFF,TGTGCCAGCAGACGACAGGGGGAACGGACCGGGGAGCTGTTTTTT
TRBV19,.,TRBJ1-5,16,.,CASSSLGLNLAQPQHF,TGTGCCAGTAGTAGCCTCGGACTTAACCTTGCCCAGCCCCAGCATTTT
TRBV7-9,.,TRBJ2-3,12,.,CASSLEERTQYF,TGTGCCAGCAGCTTAGAAGAGAGGACGCAGTATTTT
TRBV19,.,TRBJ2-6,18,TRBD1,CASSRGTGGRSGANVLTF,TGTGCCAGTAGTAGAGGGACAGGGGGCCGATCTGGGGCCAACGTCCTGACTTTC
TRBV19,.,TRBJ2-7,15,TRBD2,CASSETSGRSYEQYF,TGTGCCAGTAGTGAAACTAGCGGACGATCCTACGAGCAGTACTTC
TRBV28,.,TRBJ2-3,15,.,CASKRGGLAPDTQYF,TGTGCCAGCAAGAGGGGGGGGCTAGCTCCAGATACGCAGTATTTT
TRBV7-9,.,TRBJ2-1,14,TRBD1,CASSALGQRNEQFF,TGTGCCAGCAGCGCCTTGGGACAGAGAAATGAGCAGTTCTTC
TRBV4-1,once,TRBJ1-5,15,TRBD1,CASSQDQGAGQPQHF,TGCGCCAGCAGCCAGGATCAGGGGGCAGGTCAGCCCCAGCATTTT
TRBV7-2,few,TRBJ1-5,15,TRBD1,CASSLVTGVNQPQHF,TGTGCCAGCAGCTTAGTAACAGGGGTCAATCAGCCCCAGCATTTT
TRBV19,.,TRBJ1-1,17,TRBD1,CASSMAGQGAKDTEAFF,TGTGCCAGTAGTATGGCGGGACAGGGGGCCAAGGACACTGAAGCTTTCTTT
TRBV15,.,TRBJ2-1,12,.,CATSSHRDEQFF,TGTGCCACCAGCAGCCATCGGGATGAGCAGTTCTTC
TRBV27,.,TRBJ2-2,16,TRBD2,CASSLTPAGGAGELFF,TGTGCCAGCAGTTTAACCCCAGCGGGGGGAGCCGGGGAGCTGTTTTTT
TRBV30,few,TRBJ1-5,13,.,CAWSKGGNQPQHF,TGTGCCTGGAGTAAGGGGGGCAATCAGCCCCAGCATTTT
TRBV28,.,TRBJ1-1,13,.,CASSSQWTSEAFF,TGTGCCAGCAGTTCACAGTGGACTTCTGAAGCTTTCTTT
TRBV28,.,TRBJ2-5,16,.,CASSWTDSVIEETQYF,TGTGCCAGCAGCTGGACGGACAGCGTGATTGAAGAGACCCAGTACTTC
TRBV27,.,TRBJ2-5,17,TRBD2,CASSSGTSGRARETQYF,TGTGCCAGCAGTTCAGGGACTAGCGGGAGGGCAAGGGAGACCCAGTACTTC
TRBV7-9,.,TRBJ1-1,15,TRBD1,CASSWTDRGATEAFF,TGTGCCAGCAGCTGGACTGACAGGGGGGCCACTGAAGCTTTCTTT